A selection of T cell receptor beta chains follows, all from one sample in a study of T cell clonotyping in hematopoietic cell transplantation. Measured with immunoSEQ multiplex PCR; TCRdb has only the in-frame clones, and not every one. The data hold some 27,000 clones, with approximately 86% observed a single time. The sequenced sample was peripheral blood mononuclear cells, obtained before stem cell transplant. The receptors were sampled from a man in his forties with acute myeloid leukemia. Some clones in this sample may be carry-over from other donors' samples. The conserved cysteine and the conserved F or W are not part of the CDR3 here. Each record gives: V gene, J gene, CDR3 protein.

V gene: TRBV28; J gene: TRBJ2-1; CDR3 protein: ASSLRGGSSYNEQF
V gene: TRBV18; J gene: TRBJ2-1; CDR3 protein: ASSPPIRIVGHEQF
V gene: TRBV11-2; J gene: TRBJ1-5; CDR3 protein: ASSSGNSNQPQH
V gene: TRBV27; J gene: TRBJ2-1; CDR3 protein: ASSAGQGGNEQF
V gene: TRBV5-1; J gene: TRBJ2-5; CDR3 protein: ASSLVGEETQY
V gene: TRBV28; J gene: TRBJ2-2; CDR3 protein: ASSDRGTGELF
V gene: TRBV4-1; J gene: TRBJ2-1; CDR3 protein: ASSQYIAGFYEQF
V gene: TRBV7-9; J gene: TRBJ2-7; CDR3 protein: ASSLDGSWDEQY
V gene: TRBV6-5; J gene: TRBJ1-1; CDR3 protein: ASSSAGIAIEAF
V gene: TRBV7-8; J gene: TRBJ2-2; CDR3 protein: ASSLTPWTAGGRLAGELF
V gene: TRBV19; J gene: TRBJ1-1; CDR3 protein: ASSVDRDTEAF